The entry that follows covers one T cell receptor (beta chain) sequence. This record comes from a study of shared clonotypes between healthy human individuals. TCRdb's copy holds only in-frame clones and misses some; the assay was immunoSEQ multiplex PCR. The sample has 980,000 or so clones; 76% are singletons. Losses at the gene ends were 2 bases for V and 7 bases for J; bases not matched to a gene: 12. The CDR3 contains 16 residues. The V gene's germline CDR1 is SGHDT and CDR2 YYEEEE. The sample comprised memory CD4+ T cells sorted from blood. Subset noted: CD45RA-negative fraction. The TCR sequence derives from a man younger than 35 in good health. The V and J genes are TRBV5-6 and TRBJ2-3; 8 bases align to TRBD2. The CDR3 DNA reads TGTGCCAGCAGCTTCCGGGCGACTAGCGCCACCAATACGCAGTATTTT. Translation gives CASSFRATSATNTQYF. The full variable domain, with the rest looked up from reference TRBV5-6 and TRBJ2-3, is DAGVTQSPTHLIKTRGQQVTLRCSPKSGHDTVSWYQQALGQGPQFIFQYYEEEERQRGNFPDRFSGHQFPNYSSELNVNALLLGDSALYLCASSFRATSATNTQYFGPGTRLTVL.